A selection of T cell receptor beta chains follows, all from one sample in a study of glioma-infiltrating T cells after dendritic cell vaccination. Clones were sequenced by immunoSEQ multiplex PCR, and TCRdb holds only the in-frame ones, with some missing. The sample includes under 35,000 clones, around nine tenths of them seen just once. Sequences were derived from blood, sampled before dendritic cell vaccination. These receptors were collected from a human donor with glioblastoma. CDR3s include the opening cysteine and the closing phenylalanine or tryptophan. The D gene is left open where the match is weak. The size of a clone is reported for some rows only, either as once, few or many, or as a class for expanded clones.

clone_size	cdr3_length	v_call	j_call	d_call	cdr3_nt	cdr3_aa
.	14	TRBV11-2	TRBJ2-7	TRBD1	TGTGCCAGCAGCTGGACCAGGGGGTCCTACGAGCAGTACTTC	CASSWTRGSYEQYF
few	16	TRBV6-5	TRBJ2-2	TRBD2	TGTGCCAGCAGTTACGCGGCGGGGGCGAACACCGGGGAGCTGTTTTTT	CASSYAAGANTGELFF
few	16	TRBV7-9	TRBJ1-1	.	TGTGCCAGCAGCTTAGATCAGGGTGGTGGTGACACTGAAGCTTTCTTT	CASSLDQGGGDTEAFF
.	14	TRBV19	TRBJ1-5	.	TGTGCCAGTAGAACCTACGAGAGCAATCAGCCCCAGCATTTT	CASRTYESNQPQHF
.	13	TRBV18	TRBJ2-3	TRBD1	TGTGCGCGGCTAAGGGGGCAGGCCGATACGCAGTATTTT	CARLRGQADTQYF
.	14	TRBV5-1	TRBJ2-5	.	TGCGCCAGCAGCCCCGGGACATCCCAAGAGACCCAGTACTTC	CASSPGTSQETQYF
.	15	TRBV6-5	TRBJ2-7	TRBD1	TGTGCCAGCAGTTACCCCGAACAGGGGTCCTACGAGCAGTACTTC	CASSYPEQGSYEQYF
.	14	TRBV5-8	TRBJ2-4	.	TGTGCCAGCAGCCTGGGCGGGGCCAAAAACATTCAGTACTTC	CASSLGGAKNIQYF
.	17	TRBV2	TRBJ2-2	.	TGTGCCAGCAGCGGGGGGATGACAGGGGAAGACACCGGGGAGCTGTTTTTT	CASSGGMTGEDTGELFF
.	11	TRBV6-1	TRBJ2-2	.	TGTGCCAGCAGATCCGCCGGGGAGCTGTTTTTT	CASRSAGELFF
.	14	TRBV19	TRBJ2-7	TRBD2	TGTGCCAGTAGTACTAGCGGGGTTGGCGGGGAGCAGTACTTC	CASSTSGVGGEQYF
.	15	TRBV6-5	TRBJ2-3	TRBD1	TGTGCCAGCAGTTACTCTCAGGGGGGCACAGATACGCAGTATTTT	CASSYSQGGTDTQYF
.	14	TRBV7-2	TRBJ1-6	TRBD1	TGTGCCAGCCTCTCGAGACAGGGTAATTCACCCCTCCACTTT	CASLSRQGNSPLHF
once	16	TRBV4-1	TRBJ1-2	TRBD1	TGCGCCAGCAGCCCGGCATCGGGACAGACCTACTATGGCTACACCTTC	CASSPASGQTYYGYTF
.	14	TRBV5-1	TRBJ1-2	TRBD1	TGCGCCAGCAGCTTGGCGACAGGGGCGGATGGCTACACCTTC	CASSLATGADGYTF
once	16	TRBV30	TRBJ2-7	TRBD2	TGTGCCTGGAGGGCCACTAGCGGGGGGGCCTCCTACGAGCAGTACTTC	CAWRATSGGASYEQYF
.	14	TRBV18	TRBJ1-2	TRBD1	TGTGCCAGCTCACCACAGGACAGGGGAGACGGCTACACCTTC	CASSPQDRGDGYTF
.	14	TRBV11-2	TRBJ2-3	.	TGTGCCAGCAGCCCGGACTATTTCACAGATACGCAGTATTTT	CASSPDYFTDTQYF
once	18	TRBV5-1	TRBJ2-1	.	TGCGCCAGCAGCTTGGTCCGTCGGGAGAGGGCCTCCTACAATGAGCAGTTCTTC	CASSLVRRERASYNEQFF
.	15	TRBV5-6	TRBJ1-2	.	TGTGCCAGCAGCTTGGAGGTTGGAGGGAACTATGGCTACACCTTC	CASSLEVGGNYGYTF
.	15	TRBV6-5	TRBJ2-2	.	TGTGCCAGCAGTTTCGGGACAACGAACACCGGGGAGCTGTTTTTT	CASSFGTTNTGELFF
.	16	TRBV6-5	TRBJ1-4	.	TGTGCCAGCAATTACCTTCAGCTCCAGGCCTTGGAAAAACTGTTTTTT	CASNYLQLQALEKLFF
.	15	TRBV5-4	TRBJ2-2	TRBD1	TGTGCCAGCAGCCGGCCGGGACAGCTAACCGGGGAGCTGTTTTTT	CASSRPGQLTGELFF
.	14	TRBV6-6	TRBJ2-1	TRBD1	TGTGCCAGCCGCCCAGGGACAGGGGGCAATGAGCAGTTCTTC	CASRPGTGGNEQFF
.	13	TRBV18	TRBJ1-1	.	TGTGCCAGCTCGAGGGAAATGAACACTGAAGCTTTCTTT	CASSREMNTEAFF
.	15	TRBV6-5	TRBJ1-1	.	TGTGCCAGCAGTTACCCAGGCGCGAGGAACACTGAAGCTTTCTTT	CASSYPGARNTEAFF
.	16	TRBV11-2	TRBJ2-5	TRBD1	TGTGCCAGCAGCTTAGGCGCAACAGGGGGTGGAGAGACCCAGTACTTC	CASSLGATGGGETQYF
.	16	TRBV6-6	TRBJ2-3	TRBD2	TGTGCCAGCAGAACCCATAGCGGGGCCTCCACAGATACGCAGTATTTT	CASRTHSGASTDTQYF
.	16	TRBV9	TRBJ2-5	TRBD2	TGTGCCAGCAGCGTAGTTGCGGGGGTGCCAGGAGAGACCCAGTACTTC	CASSVVAGVPGETQYF
.	16	TRBV18	TRBJ2-7	.	TGTGCCAGCTCACCGACGGAGCAGAGAGTCTCGGGAGAGCAGTACTTC	CASSPTEQRVSGEQYF
.	13	TRBV10-3	TRBJ1-4	TRBD1	TGTGCCATCAGTGGACAGGGCCTTGAAAAACTGTTTTTT	CAISGQGLEKLFF
.	16	TRBV2	TRBJ2-1	.	TGTGCCAGCAGTCGAAGGCAGGGGCGACTGGGAAATGAGCAGTTCTTC	CASSRRQGRLGNEQFF
.	16	TRBV5-1	TRBJ2-1	TRBD2	TGCGCCAGCAGCTTGGACTTGGCGGGGGGGGTTTATGAGCAGTTCTTC	CASSLDLAGGVYEQFF
.	16	TRBV15	TRBJ1-2	TRBD1	TGTGCCACCAGCTTAACAACCGCAGGGGGCGCATGGGGCTACACCTTC	CATSLTTAGGAWGYTF
.	14	TRBV7-2	TRBJ1-6	.	TGTGCCAGCAGCCTCCAGGGTTATAATTCACCCCTCCACTTT	CASSLQGYNSPLHF
.	15	TRBV7-9	TRBJ2-1	.	TGTGCCAGCAGCTCCACTAGTCTCTCCTACAATGAGCAGTTCTTC	CASSSTSLSYNEQFF
.	16	TRBV4-2	TRBJ1-5	.	TGTGCCAGCAGCCCTACGCAGAGGGTAGTAGGTCAGCCCCAGCATTTT	CASSPTQRVVGQPQHF